One sample yielded the 16 T cell receptor beta chains listed below, sequenced in a study of shared clonotypes between healthy human individuals. TCRdb's table, derived via immunoSEQ multiplex PCR, lists solely in-frame clones and lacks some. The repertoire consists of approximately 980,000 clones, with approximately 80% occurring once and the leading ten covering approximately 1.5%. The sample comprised memory CD4+ T cells sorted from blood. Subset in this sample: CD45RA-negative fraction. The receptors derive from a man aged 18 to 35 in good health.

The rearrangement joins TRBV27 to TRBJ2-1, with 14 nucleotides matching TRBD2. Germline CDR1 is MNHEY and CDR2 is SMNVEV (reference sequence). The CDR3 has 14 residues. V trimming: 6 bases; J trimming: 7 bases; junction bases outside the gene matches: 2. The CDR3 loop reads CASRWTSGGNEQFF. CDR3 in DNA: TGTGCCAGCAGGTGGACTAGCGGGGGGAATGAGCAGTTCTTC.

J is TRBJ2-7 and V is TRBV6-1, with TRBD2 identical over 7 bases. V trimming: 1 base; J trimming: 2 bases; junction bases outside the gene matches: 2. The CDR3 consists of 14 residues. In germline, CDR1 is MNHNS, CDR2 SASEGT. CDR3 sequence: CASSEGLAPYEQYF. The CDR3 coding sequence is TGTGCCAGCAGTGAAGGACTAGCTCCCTACGAGCAGTACTTC.

The chain joins TRBV29-1 to TRBJ2-2, with 12 bases matching TRBD2. The J segment lost 1 base and the V segment lost 3 bases, leaving 3 bases of the junction unmatched. Germline-derived CDR1 and CDR2 are SQVTM and ANQGSEA. This CDR3 region has 16 residues. CDR3 residues: CSVDPGLAGNTGELFF. CDR3 nucleotides: TGCAGCGTTGACCCGGGACTAGCGGGGAACACCGGGGAGCTGTTTTTT.

The rearrangement uses TRBV29-1 and TRBJ2-7; D is perhaps TRBD1 (6 bases). Germline-derived CDR1 and CDR2 are SQVTM and ANQGSEA. The CDR3 consists of 13 residues. V shed 1 base and J shed 7 bases, with 14 bases lying between them. Here the CDR3 reads CSVEVTSRGEQYF. The CDR3 DNA sequence: TGCAGCGTTGAAGTTACTAGTAGGGGGGAGCAGTACTTC.

This chain's CDR3 is CASSLGSAGTEHPLDEQFF. The CDR3 DNA follows: TGTGCCAGCAGCTTAGGTTCGGCCGGGACTGAACACCCCTTGGATGAGCAGTTCTTC. V gene TRBV13 combines with J gene TRBJ2-1; D perhaps matches TRBD2 (6 bases). Per germline, CDR1 PRHDT and CDR2 FYEKMQ (reference sequence). Trimming stripped 0 bases from V and 8 bases from J, with 26 bases between. The CDR3 spans 19 residues.

The table lists this clone with a few counts. The chain carries TRBV7-2 and TRBJ2-7; 9 bases map to TRBD2. Germline CDR1 is SGHTA and CDR2 is FQGNSA. Trimming removed 4 bases from V and 6 bases from J; junction bases left unmatched: 7. The CDR3 loop spans 14 amino acids. CDR3 bases: TGTGCCAGCAGCTGGGGACTAGCTTCGCCCGAGCAGTACTTC. Protein: CASSWGLASPEQYF.

The rearrangement joins TRBV11-2 to TRBJ2-7; 7 positions match TRBD1. Germline CDR1 and CDR2: SGHAT and FQNNGV. With V trimmed by 5 bases and J by 1 base, 11 bases remained unmatched. The CDR3 has 16 amino acids. CDR3 DNA sequence: TGTGCCAGCAGCCCGGCCTTACAGGGGACGTCCTACGAGCAGTACTTC. Translation: CASSPALQGTSYEQYF.

V is TRBV2 and J is TRBJ2-2, with TRBD2 matching 11 bases. Trimming took 4 bases from V and 9 from J; bases not matched to a gene: 4. Germline loops: CDR1 SNHLY, CDR2 FYNNEI. The CDR3 is made up of 14 amino acids. The CDR3 sequence is CASSGGTSGRELFF. CDR3 nucleotides: TGTGCCAGCAGTGGAGGGACTAGCGGTCGGGAGCTGTTTTTT.

This clone showed up just once. The chain links TRBV4-3 to TRBJ2-2, with 8 bases aligning to TRBD2. V lost 4 bases to trimming and J lost 5 bases; unmatched junction nucleotides: 6. CDR1 is LGHNA, CDR2 YSLEER, per germline. The CDR3 loop spans 15 amino acids. CDR3 sequence reads: CASSPTGLETGELFF. CDR3 coding DNA: TGCGCCAGCAGCCCTACGGGACTAGAGACCGGGGAGCTGTTTTTT.

The genes are TRBV30 and TRBJ2-7; 9 nucleotides align to TRBD2. Germline V gives CDR1 GTSNPN, CDR2 SVGIG (reference sequence). This CDR3 region has 14 residues. V lost 5 bases and J lost 6; bases outside the gene matches: 11. The CDR3 sequence is CAWRTSGSGTEQYF. The CDR3, as DNA: TGTGCCTGGCGTACTAGCGGGTCGGGAACCGAGCAGTACTTC.

The rearrangement links TRBV28 to TRBJ2-5; D gene ambiguous. This CDR3 has 11 amino acids. Germline CDR1 MDHEN, CDR2 SYDVKM. The V end was cut by 3 bases, the J end by 4 bases, with 3 bases between. The CDR3 is CASSLIETQYF. CDR3 bases: TGTGCCAGCAGTTTGATAGAGACCCAGTACTTC.

This sequence joins TRBV4-3 and TRBJ2-5, with D possibly being TRBD1 (6 bases). V dropped 3 bases and J dropped 2 bases, with 16 bases sitting between them. Germline V gene data show CDR1 as LGHNA and CDR2 as YSLEER. The CDR3 has 16 residues. The CDR3 coding sequence is TGCGCCAGCAGCCAGCGACTCCGGACAGCTCAAGAGACCCAGTACTTC. It translates to CASSQRLRTAQETQYF.

This chain links TRBV18 with TRBJ2-5; possibly TRBD2 for D (5 bases). In germline, CDR1 is KGHSH, CDR2 LQKENI. The germline V and J ends were trimmed by 0 bases and 5 bases, with 10 bases remaining between them. This CDR3 is built from 14 residues. The CDR3: CASSPPIGMETQYF. The CDR3 DNA sequence: TGTGCCAGCTCACCACCGATCGGGATGGAGACCCAGTACTTC.

V is TRBV29-1 and J is TRBJ1-1; D gene unclear. The CDR3 runs 13 residues. Germline assignment: CDR1 SQVTM and CDR2 ANQGSEA. With 7 bases removed from V and 0 bases from J, the gap between germline ends came to 12 bases. The CDR3 loop reads CSAGSGLNTEAFF. CDR3 DNA sequence: TGCAGCGCTGGATCCGGGCTGAACACTGAAGCTTTCTTT.

This chain joins TRBV5-4 and TRBJ2-3; 10 bases line up with TRBD2. Germline V gene lookup returns CDR1 SGHNT and CDR2 YYREEE (reference sequence). This CDR3 is 16 amino acids long. Losses at the gene ends were 2 bases for V and 2 bases for J; bases not matched to a gene: 5. This CDR3 is CASSLWTSGFTDTQYF. The CDR3 DNA follows: TGTGCCAGCAGCTTATGGACTAGCGGTTTCACAGATACGCAGTATTTT.

The J gene is TRBJ1-3, the V gene TRBV5-6; no reliable D call. Trimming stripped 1 base from V and 2 bases from J, with 10 bases between. Germline-derived CDR1 and CDR2 are SGHDT and YYEEEE. This CDR3 comprises 15 residues. The CDR3 DNA follows: TGTGCCAGCAGCTTGAGTGCAAAGCCTGGAAACACCATATATTTT. It encodes CASSLSAKPGNTIYF. The full variable domain, its missing parts supplied by reference TRBV5-6 and TRBJ1-3, is DAGVTQSPTHLIKTRGQQVTLRCSPKSGHDTVSWYQQALGQGPQFIFQYYEEEERQRGNFPDRFSGHQFPNYSSELNVNALLLGDSALYLCASSLSAKPGNTIYFGEGSWLTVV.